This entry lists 13 T cell receptor beta chains sequenced from one sample in a study of graft-versus-host responses after intestinal transplantation. No cognate antigen is known for these TCRs. Here immunoSEQ multiplex PCR was the method, and the copy in TCRdb shows in-frame clones only, minus some. The data hold 95,000 to 110,000 clones, with 80% to 95% observed a single time. The material sequenced was unstimulated CD8+ T cells sorted from spleen or lymph node cells, taken before intestinal transplant. These receptors were collected from a human donor who received an intestinal transplant.

This chain uses TRBV7-9 with TRBJ1-2, with D possibly matching TRBD1 (6 bases). V was shortened by 5 bases and J by 6 bases, with 13 bases between the two germline ends. The germline gives CDR1 SEHNR, CDR2 FQNEAQ (reference sequence). The CDR3 spans 13 residues. The CDR3 DNA sequence: TGTGCCAGCAGCAGGACAGAATCAGATGGCTACACCTTC. As protein: CASSRTESDGYTF.

The rearrangement joins TRBV28 to TRBJ1-6; 10 bases are shared with TRBD1. Per the germline V gene, CDR1 is MDHEN and CDR2 is SYDVKM. V dropped 10 bases and J dropped 8; count of bases not matched to a gene: 8. This CDR3 has 14 amino acids. In DNA, the CDR3 is TGTGCCACCATCTTGGACAGGGGGTATTCACCCCTCCACTTT. It encodes CATILDRGYSPLHF.

V and J are TRBV25-1 and TRBJ1-3; D is unresolved. V lost 2 bases to trimming and J lost 0 bases, with 11 bases between them. Germline values: CDR1 MGHDK, CDR2 SYGVNS. The CDR3 runs 16 residues. CDR3 in amino acids: CASSEVGPLSGNTIYF. CDR3 bases: TGTGCCAGCAGTGAAGTGGGCCCCCTCTCTGGAAACACCATATATTTT.

This chain uses TRBV6-6 with TRBJ1-4; no firm D call. The CDR3 loop spans 12 amino acids. Germline CDR1 and CDR2: MNHNY and SVGAGI (reference sequence). With 6 bases removed from V and 10 bases from J, the gap between germline ends came to 12 bases. The CDR3 loop is CASSQDQAKLFF. In DNA form, the CDR3 reads TGTGCCAGCAGCCAGGACCAGGCAAAACTGTTTTTT.

The rearrangement links TRBV9 to TRBJ2-7; D is unclear. CDR1 is SGDLS, CDR2 YYNGEE, per germline. The V end was cut by 3 bases, the J end by 0 bases, with 4 bases between. CDR3 length: 12 residues. CDR3 coding DNA: TGTGCCAGCAGCGCGGGCTCCTACGAGCAGTACTTC. It is translated as CASSAGSYEQYF.

The CDR3 bases are TGTGCCAGCAGTTTAACGTTGACAGGGGGGAGGGGCTACACCTTC. Protein product: CASSLTLTGGRGYTF. The V gene is TRBV27, the J gene TRBJ1-2, with 9 bases matching TRBD1. The CDR3 spans 15 residues. CDR1 and CDR2 from the germline V gene are MNHEY and SMNVEV (reference sequence). V lost 2 bases, J lost 8 bases, and 9 bases stayed unmatched.

The chain employs TRBV7-7 and TRBJ2-5; 8 bases fit TRBD1. This CDR3 spans 15 amino acids. V lost 5 bases to trimming and J lost 4 bases; unmatched junction nucleotides: 9. From germline, CDR1 is SSHAT and CDR2 FNYEAQ (reference sequence). The CDR3 nucleotides are TGTGCCAGCAGCCGAGGACAGGGCCAACTAGAGACCCAGTACTTC. Its protein is CASSRGQGQLETQYF.

V gene TRBV19 combines with J gene TRBJ1-5; D gene unclear. The germline V and J ends were trimmed by 7 bases and 1 base, with 11 bases remaining between them. The CDR3 consists of 14 residues. Germline loops: CDR1 LNHDA, CDR2 SQIVND (reference sequence). The CDR3 DNA reads as TGTGCCAGTAACGAGATAGGAAGCAATCAGCCCCAGCATTTT. It specifies CASNEIGSNQPQHF.

Remarks on this clone: The junction shows a germline mismatch at one end, possibly a read error. The rearrangement uses TRBV2 and TRBJ2-6, with D perhaps matching TRBD1 (7 bases). Germline V CDR1 and CDR2: SNHLY, FYNNEI. The CDR3 covers 15 residues. CDR3 bases: TGTGCCAGCAGACGACAGGGATCGGGGGTCAACGTCCTGACTTTC. Translation gives CASRRQGSGVNVLTF.

This clone has just one count. This sample also contains other DNA sequences that code for the same CDR3. V is TRBV5-1 and J is TRBJ2-3; D gene uncertain. Germline values: CDR1 SGHRS, CDR2 YFSETQ. The V gene lost 0 bases and the J gene lost 5 bases, with 4 bases spanning the gap. There are 12 residues in the CDR3. CDR3 amino acids: CASSLGGDTQYF. CDR3 nucleotides: TGCGCCAGCAGCTTGGGGGGAGATACGCAGTATTTT.

The CDR3 nucleotides read TGTGCCAGCAGAGAAGGCCTCCTAGGGTCCTACAATGAGCAGTTCTTC. Residues: CASREGLLGSYNEQFF. The chain couples TRBV27 to TRBJ2-1, with D unclear. Germline V gene data show CDR1 as MNHEY and CDR2 as SMNVEV (reference sequence). Trimming removed 6 bases from V and 1 base from J, with 16 bases in between. The CDR3 covers 16 residues.

The chain combines TRBV20-1 with TRBJ2-7; tentatively, D is TRBD2 (7 bases). The CDR3 sequence is 11 residues long. V shed 7 bases and J shed 6 bases, with 13 bases lying between them. Germline CDR1 DFQATT, CDR2 SNEGSKA (reference sequence). CDR3 in DNA: TGCAGTGTTCTTAGGGGGGGCGAGCAGTACTTC. Translation gives CSVLRGGEQYF.

The CDR3 coding sequence is TGTGCCAGCAGCCAAGCGGGACAGTACGCCTCTGGAAACACCATATATTTT. As protein: CASSQAGQYASGNTIYF. The chain employs TRBV4-2 and TRBJ1-3; 7 bases map to TRBD1. This CDR3 comprises 17 residues. The trim removed 1 base at V and 0 bases at J, leaving 6 bases unmatched. Germline lookup yields CDR1 LGHNA and CDR2 YNFKEQ.